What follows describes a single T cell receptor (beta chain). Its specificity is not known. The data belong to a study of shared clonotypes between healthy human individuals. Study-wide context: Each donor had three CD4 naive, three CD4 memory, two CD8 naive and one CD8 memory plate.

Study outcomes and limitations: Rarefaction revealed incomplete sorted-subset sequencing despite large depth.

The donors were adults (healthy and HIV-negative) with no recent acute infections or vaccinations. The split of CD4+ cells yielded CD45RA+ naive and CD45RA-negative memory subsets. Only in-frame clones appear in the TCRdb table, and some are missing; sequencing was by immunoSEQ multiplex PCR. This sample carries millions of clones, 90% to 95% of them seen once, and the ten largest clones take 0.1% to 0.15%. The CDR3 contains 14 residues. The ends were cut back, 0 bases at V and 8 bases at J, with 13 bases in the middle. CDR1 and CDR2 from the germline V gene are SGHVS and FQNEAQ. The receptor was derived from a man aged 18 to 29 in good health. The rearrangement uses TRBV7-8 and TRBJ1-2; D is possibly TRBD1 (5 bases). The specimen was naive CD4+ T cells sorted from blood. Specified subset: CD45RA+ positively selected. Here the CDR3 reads CASSLAGTLGGYTF. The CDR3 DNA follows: TGTGCCAGCAGCTTAGCGGGGACTTTGGGGGGCTACACCTTC.